Reported below is one T cell receptor beta chain. This CDR3 comprises 16 residues. The germline V and J ends were trimmed by 0 bases and 4 bases, with 12 bases remaining between them. CDR1 is SNHLY, CDR2 FYNNEI, per germline. The sample originates from a study of blood T cells in healthy people across ages. Next came a second PCR, run for roughly 6 to 11 cycles, which used a sample-barcoded 5' primer along with a J-beta primer mix. One entry per CDR3 protein results from TCRdb running MiXCR on the 5' RACE reads. The sample lists more than 750,000 distinct CDR3 sequences, approximately 32% occurring once. These data were also reused for a study on T cells of mothers and their children. That study reports: Sequencing returned over 10 million TCR beta CDR3 reads per mother and around 3 million per child.

This TCR came from a woman in her thirties or forties in good health. What was sequenced was blood. This chain joins TRBV2 and TRBJ2-2, with D possibly being TRBD2 (5 bases). CDR3 protein: CASSEAAARGTGELFF. The CDR3 DNA is TGTGCCAGCAGTGAAGCGGCGGCCCGGGGCACCGGGGAGCTGTTTTTT.